These 2 T cell receptor beta chains came from one sample sequenced in a study of blood T cells in healthy people across ages. Then a second PCR, running about 6 to 12 cycles, was carried out with a sample-barcoded 5' primer and a J-beta primer mix. TCRdb independently ran MiXCR on the 5' RACE reads; one entry per CDR3 protein. The table lists roughly 800,000 distinct CDR3 sequences, more than 45% of them singletons. The sample consisted of blood. The receptors here all came from a man aged 25 to 45 in good health.

This clonotype was seen at least ten times. The rearrangement uses TRBV10-3 and TRBJ2-5; D perhaps matches TRBD1 (5 bases). Per the germline V gene, CDR1 is ENHRY and CDR2 is SYGVKD. The V end lost 6 bases, the J end lost 1 base, and 9 bases lay between the germline ends. CDR3 length equals 13 residues. CDR3 coding DNA: TGTGCCATCAGAGGGGTCGGCCAAGAGACCCAGTACTTC. As protein: CAIRGVGQETQYF.

This clonotype was recorded a few times. The chain joins TRBV6-4 to TRBJ2-1; 8 nucleotides match TRBD2. The CDR3 contains 15 residues. Germline V gives CDR1 MRHNA, CDR2 SNTAGT. The V gene end was trimmed by 4 bases and the J gene end by 10 bases; junction bases not matched to a gene: 12. CDR3 in amino acids: CASSGSSSGVDEQFF. CDR3 in DNA: TGTGCCAGCAGTGGCTCGAGTAGCGGGGTCGACGAGCAGTTCTTC.